This T cell receptor beta chain was sequenced in a study of cytotoxic CD8 clonotypes in ibrutinib-treated CLL. About the study: Specimens for response were gathered following a median roughly eleven months of therapy, spanning 6 to 36. Study-wide results and caveats: Under treatment, the uncommon public clonotypes either contracted or remained stable. Clonality rose at ibrutinib response, held steady in sustained remission, and fell toward baseline at progression.

Turning to this clone: Its specificity is not known.

Method: immunoSEQ multiplex PCR; TCRdb's copy keeps in-frame clones and lacks some. The table includes over 45,000 clones, 56% detected once. The origin of this receptor is a human donor with chronic lymphocytic leukemia. Sequences were derived from PBMCs, sampled after 24 months of ibrutinib treatment.

The CDR3 bases are TGTGCCAGCAGCCAGACAGCAGTCAATCAGCCCCAGCATTTT. Protein product: CASSQTAVNQPQHF. The genes are TRBV28 and TRBJ1-5, with D tentatively TRBD1 (5 bases). CDR1 MDHEN and CDR2 SYDVKM come from the germline V gene. The CDR3 extends over 14 amino acids. Trimming removed 6 bases from V and 3 bases from J, with 12 bases in between.